The 10 T cell receptor beta chains in this list originate from one sample, sequenced in a study of T cells in Graves' hyperthyroidism and ophthalmopathy. Researchers took RNA transcripts and amplified the TCR beta CDR3 regions from them. Researchers ran a first-round RT-PCR on the TCR CDR3 using the HTBI primer set. TCRdb redid the calling of the multiplex PCR reads with MiXCR, one entry per CDR3 protein. The table has under 350,000 distinct CDR3 sequences, roughly 18% seen once. The sample taken for sequencing was blood. The receptors here all came from a woman aged 50 to 60 with Graves' hyperthyroidism.

This clonotype was recorded at least ten times. V and J are TRBV18 and TRBJ2-3; D remains ambiguous. Trimming took 8 bases from V and 1 from J, leaving 7 bases between them. The CDR3 totals 12 residues. CDR1 and CDR2 (germline): KGHSH, LQKENI. The CDR3 loop is CASESGTDTQYF. For the CDR3, the DNA is TGTGCCAGCGAGAGCGGCACAGATACGCAGTATTTT.

This clonotype was seen only a few times. The CDR3 spells CAISEPDRTASGGYTF. In DNA, the CDR3 is TGTGCCATCAGTGAGCCTGATAGGACAGCAAGTGGTGGCTACACCTTC. The V gene is TRBV10-3, the J gene TRBJ1-2; TRBD1 is a possible D gene (6 bases). Germline CDR1 reads ENHRY; CDR2 reads SYGVKD. The CDR3 is 16 residues long. The V end lost 2 bases, the J end lost 7 bases, and 20 bases lay between the germline ends.

This clonotype showed up just a few times. The chain carries TRBV5-1 and TRBJ2-3, with 8 bases that match TRBD2. The CDR3 length is 16 residues. Germline V gene sequence: CDR1 SGHRS, CDR2 YFSETQ. V gave up 0 bases and J gave up 1 base; unmatched junction bases: 4. CDR3 sequence: CASSLGAGAGTDTQYF. In nucleotides, the CDR3 is TGCGCCAGCAGCTTGGGAGCGGGGGCAGGCACAGATACGCAGTATTTT.

This clonotype has a single count. V and J are TRBV9 and TRBJ2-1; possibly TRBD1 or TRBD2 for D (6 bases each). This CDR3 spans 17 amino acids. V was pared by 0 bases and J by 2 bases, with 15 bases between. Germline CDR1 reads SGDLS; CDR2 reads YYNGEE. CDR3: CASSVEWGARTYNEQFF. The DNA for the CDR3 is TGTGCCAGCAGCGTAGAGTGGGGGGCGCGGACCTACAATGAGCAGTTCTTC.

This clonotype was counted between two and nine times. The gene calls are TRBV5-1 and TRBJ2-1; 7 bases match TRBD2. The V segment lost 3 bases and the J segment 9 bases; nucleotides outside the gene matches: 12. CDR3 size: 15 residues. Germline CDR1 SGHRS, CDR2 YFSETQ. The CDR3 nucleotides read TGCGCCAGCAGCTCGCGTGGGGGGGGGGTTTTTGAGCAGTTCTTC. Its protein product is CASSSRGGGVFEQFF.

This clonotype was counted ten times or more. This chain connects TRBV20-1 to TRBJ1-5; D gene ambiguous. Germline CDR1 reads DFQATT; CDR2 reads SNEGSKA (reference sequence). Trimming pared 1 base from V and 7 bases from J, leaving 8 bases between. The CDR3 is 12 amino acids. The chain's CDR3 is CSARASAQPQHF. CDR3 DNA sequence: TGCAGTGCTAGAGCTTCGGCGCAGCCCCAGCATTTT.

The V and J genes are TRBV7-8 and TRBJ2-7, with TRBD1 matching over 7 bases. CDR1 is SGHVS and CDR2 is FQNEAQ in the germline V gene. The CDR3 consists of 14 residues. Trimming cost V 6 bases and J 0 bases; bases outside gene matches: 5. CDR3 sequence (DNA): TGTGCCAGCAGTCAAAACAGGGGCTCCTACGAGCAGTACTTC. As protein: CASSQNRGSYEQYF. Combining the CDR3 with reference TRBV7-8 and TRBJ2-7 gives the whole variable domain GAGVSQSPRYKVAKRGQDVALRCDPISGHVSLFWYQQALGQGPEFLTYFQNEAQLDKSGLPSDRFFAERPEGSVSTLKIQRTQQEDSAVYLCASSQNRGSYEQYFGPGTRLTVT.

This chain joins TRBV19 and TRBJ1-1, with TRBD1 matching 8 bases. Trimming at V came to 7 bases and at J to 0 bases, leaving 7 bases not matched to a gene. The CDR3 sequence is 15 residues long. Germline V gene sequence: CDR1 LNHDA, CDR2 SQIVND (reference sequence). CDR3 amino acids: CASIAQGAMNTEAFF. In DNA, the CDR3 is TGTGCCAGTATTGCCCAGGGGGCTATGAACACTGAAGCTTTCTTT. The full variable domain, completed using reference TRBV19 and TRBJ1-1, is DGGITQSPKYLFRKEGQNVTLSCEQNLNHDAMYWYRQDPGQGLRLIYYSQIVNDFQKGDIAEGYSVSREKKESFPLTVTSAQKNPTAFYLCASIAQGAMNTEAFFGQGTRLTVV.

This rearrangement joins TRBV2 to TRBJ2-3, with 15 bases identical to TRBD2. J was trimmed by 5 bases and V by 4 bases; bases with no gene match: 4. The CDR3 has 16 residues. Germline V gene sequence: CDR1 SNHLY, CDR2 FYNNEI. In DNA form, the CDR3 reads TGTGCCAGCAGTGCCGGACTAGCGGGGGGGGTAGATACGCAGTATTTT. This codes for CASSAGLAGGVDTQYF. Looking up the rest from reference TRBV2 and TRBJ2-3 gives the full variable domain: EPEVTQTPSHQVTQMGQEVILRCVPISNHLYFYWYRQILGQKVEFLVSFYNNEISEKSEIFDDQFSVERPDGSNFTLKIRSTKLEDSAMYFCASSAGLAGGVDTQYFGPGTRLTVL.

This clonotype was seen at least ten times. The genes are TRBV10-3 and TRBJ2-3, with 9 bases aligning to TRBD1. V dropped 10 bases and J dropped 1; count of bases not matched to a gene: 3. Per germline, CDR1 ENHRY and CDR2 SYGVKD. The CDR3 is made up of 13 amino acids. This CDR3 is CASRTGGTDTQYF. Written as DNA, the CDR3 is TGTGCCAGCCGGACAGGGGGCACAGATACGCAGTATTTT.